A single TCR beta chain is shown here with its context. Its antigen is unidentified. This may arise from a read error, as a much more abundant clone is one base away. The data belong to a study of T cells in Graves' hyperthyroidism and ophthalmopathy. TCR beta CDR3 regions were amplified from RNA. When the TCR CDR3 underwent first-round RT-PCR, the HTBI primer set was used. TCRdb itself ran the multiplex PCR reads through MiXCR, one entry per CDR3 protein. The data contain about 270,000 distinct CDR3 sequences, roughly 22% of them seen just once; the ten biggest clones take up around two thirds. CDR1 MNHNS and CDR2 SASEGT come from the germline V gene. The CDR3 sequence is 14 residues long. Broader study findings: Most clonotypes that expanded in the thyroid above 0.001 also showed up in blood.

Ophthalmopathy patients all had a Clinical Activity Score of at least 3, a NOSPECS grade of at least 4 and disease under 3 months old. Pregnant or lactating patients were excluded, as were those with uncontrolled infection or other autoimmune disease. The clonotype originates from a man aged 25 to 40 with Graves' ophthalmopathy. The J gene is TRBJ1-4, the V gene TRBV6-1; D uncertain. Sample: blood. The CDR3 bases are TGTGCCAGCAGCAACGGGCGGTTTAATGAAAAACTGTCTTTT. This sequence encodes CASSNGRFNEKLSF.